Below, one T cell receptor (beta chain) is given with its context. The entry originates in a study of blood T cell repertoires in COVID-19. Background on the study: T cells, B-cell-depleted T cells, or PBMCs supplied cDNA or gDNA.

The CDR3 totals 18 residues. V was pared by 0 bases and J by 0 bases, with 5 bases of the junction left unmatched. Germline lookup yields CDR1 SGHKS and CDR2 YYEKEE (reference sequence). Assay: immunoSEQ multiplex PCR; the TCRdb copy retains only in-frame clones and omits some. The sample has some 130,000 clones, 80% to 90% seen once. This receptor was identified in a man in his 60s with COVID-19, enrolled during active disease. The specimen sequenced was peripheral blood. V usage is TRBV5-5 and J usage is TRBJ2-1; 11 bases are shared with TRBD2. The CDR3 DNA reads TGTGCCAGCAGCTTGGGTAGCGGGGGGGCCGGCTCCTACAATGAGCAGTTCTTC. This translates into CASSLGSGGAGSYNEQFF.